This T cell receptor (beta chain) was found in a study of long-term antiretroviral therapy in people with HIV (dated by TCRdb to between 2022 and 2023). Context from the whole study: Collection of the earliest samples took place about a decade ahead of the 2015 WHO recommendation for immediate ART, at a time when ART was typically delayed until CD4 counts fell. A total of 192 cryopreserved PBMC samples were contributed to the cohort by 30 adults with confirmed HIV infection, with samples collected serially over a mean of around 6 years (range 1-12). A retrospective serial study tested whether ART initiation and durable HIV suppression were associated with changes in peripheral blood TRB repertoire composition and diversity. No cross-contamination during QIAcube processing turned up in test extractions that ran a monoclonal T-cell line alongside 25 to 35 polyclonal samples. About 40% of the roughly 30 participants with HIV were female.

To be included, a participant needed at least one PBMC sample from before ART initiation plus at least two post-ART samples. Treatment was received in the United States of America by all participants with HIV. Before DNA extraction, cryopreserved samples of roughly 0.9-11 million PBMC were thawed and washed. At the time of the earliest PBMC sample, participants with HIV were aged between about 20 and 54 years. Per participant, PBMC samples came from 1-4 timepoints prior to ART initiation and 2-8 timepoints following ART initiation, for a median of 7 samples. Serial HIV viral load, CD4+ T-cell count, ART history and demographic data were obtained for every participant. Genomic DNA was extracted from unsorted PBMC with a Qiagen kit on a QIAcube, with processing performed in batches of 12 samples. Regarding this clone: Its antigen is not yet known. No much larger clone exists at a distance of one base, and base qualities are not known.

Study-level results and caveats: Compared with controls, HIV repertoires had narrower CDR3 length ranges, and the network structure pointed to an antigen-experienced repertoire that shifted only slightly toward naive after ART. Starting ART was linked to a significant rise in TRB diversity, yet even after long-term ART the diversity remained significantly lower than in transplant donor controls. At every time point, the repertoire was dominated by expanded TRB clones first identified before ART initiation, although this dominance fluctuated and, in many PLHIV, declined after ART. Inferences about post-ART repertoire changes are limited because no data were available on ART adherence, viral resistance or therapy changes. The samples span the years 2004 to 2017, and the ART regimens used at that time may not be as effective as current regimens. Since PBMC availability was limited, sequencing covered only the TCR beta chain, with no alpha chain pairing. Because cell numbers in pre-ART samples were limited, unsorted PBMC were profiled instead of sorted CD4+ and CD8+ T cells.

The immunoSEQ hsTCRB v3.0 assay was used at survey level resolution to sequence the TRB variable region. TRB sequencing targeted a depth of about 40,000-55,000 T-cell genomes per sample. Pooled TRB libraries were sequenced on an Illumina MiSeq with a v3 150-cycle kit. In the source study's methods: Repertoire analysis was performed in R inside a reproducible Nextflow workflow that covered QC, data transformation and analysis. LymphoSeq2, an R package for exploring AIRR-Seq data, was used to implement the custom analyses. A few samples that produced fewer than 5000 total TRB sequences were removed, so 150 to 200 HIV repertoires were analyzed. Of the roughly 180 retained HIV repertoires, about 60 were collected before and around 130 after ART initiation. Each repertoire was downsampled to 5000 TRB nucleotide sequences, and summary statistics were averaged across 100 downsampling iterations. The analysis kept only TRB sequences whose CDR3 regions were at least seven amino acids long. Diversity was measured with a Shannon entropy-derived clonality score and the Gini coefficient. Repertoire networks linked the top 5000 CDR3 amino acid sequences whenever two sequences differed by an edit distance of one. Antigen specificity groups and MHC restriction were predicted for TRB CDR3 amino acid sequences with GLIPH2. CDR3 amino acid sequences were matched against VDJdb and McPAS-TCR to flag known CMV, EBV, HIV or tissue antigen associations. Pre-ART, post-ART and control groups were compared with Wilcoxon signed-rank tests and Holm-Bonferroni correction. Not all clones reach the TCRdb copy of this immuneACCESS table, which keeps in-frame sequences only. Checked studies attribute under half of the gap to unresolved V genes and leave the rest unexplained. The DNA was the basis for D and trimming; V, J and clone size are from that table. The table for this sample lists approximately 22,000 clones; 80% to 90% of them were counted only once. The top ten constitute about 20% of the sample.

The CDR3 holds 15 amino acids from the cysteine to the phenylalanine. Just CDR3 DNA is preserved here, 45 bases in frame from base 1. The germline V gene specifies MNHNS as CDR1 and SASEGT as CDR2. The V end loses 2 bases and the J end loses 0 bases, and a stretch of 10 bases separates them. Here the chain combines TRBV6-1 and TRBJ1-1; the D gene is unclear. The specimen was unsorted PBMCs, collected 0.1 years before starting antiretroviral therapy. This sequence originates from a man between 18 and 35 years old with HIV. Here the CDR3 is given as CASSEMAAMNTEAFF. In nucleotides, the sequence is TGTGCCAGCAGTGAAATGGCAGCCATGAACACTGAAGCTTTCTTT.